This is a list of T cell receptor beta chains from one sample in a study of cytomegalovirus exposure and HLA in healthy donors. TCRdb's table, derived via immunoSEQ multiplex PCR, lists solely in-frame clones and lacks some. The repertoire consists of 200,000 to 250,000 clones, with about 81% occurring once and the leading ten covering less than 9%. The sample was PBMCs. All receptors derive from a woman between 55 and 75 years old in good health and CMV-seropositive. Both conserved end residues are part of each CDR3. Fields, in order: D gene, clone size, V gene, J gene, CDR3 protein, CDR3 DNA. D genes are given only for firm matches. Clone size is given for some rows only: seen once, a few or many times, or a class if the clone is expanded.

>-|-|TRBV6-1|TRBJ1-5
CASSAETVGNQPQHF
TGTGCCAGCAGTGCGGAGACAGTCGGCAATCAGCCCCAGCATTTT
>TRBD1|-|TRBV18|TRBJ1-1
CASSPAIQGATEAFF
TGTGCCAGCTCACCAGCGATACAGGGGGCCACTGAAGCTTTCTTT
>-|few|TRBV10-3|TRBJ1-2
CAISVTANGYTF
TGTGCCATCAGTGTCACAGCTAATGGCTACACCTTC
>TRBD2|-|TRBV6-1|TRBJ2-2
CASSVNGRSTGELFF
TGTGCCAGCAGTGTTAACGGGAGGTCTACCGGGGAGCTGTTTTTT
>TRBD1|once|TRBV25-1|TRBJ1-4
CASSPGTGFNEKLFF
TGTGCCAGCAGTCCCGGGACAGGCTTTAATGAAAAACTGTTTTTT
>TRBD2|-|TRBV9|TRBJ2-1
CASSVGVRAGGGNEQFF
TGTGCCAGCAGCGTAGGGGTGAGAGCGGGAGGGGGCAATGAGCAGTTCTTC
>-|-|TRBV5-1|TRBJ1-1
CASSLAFGDVNTEAFF
TGCGCCAGCAGCTTGGCTTTTGGAGACGTGAACACTGAAGCTTTCTTT
>TRBD1|once|TRBV29-1|TRBJ2-2
CSGRDRGAGELFF
TGCAGCGGCCGGGACAGGGGGGCCGGGGAGCTGTTTTTT
>-|-|TRBV7-9|TRBJ2-6
CASSLYGVSGANVLTF
TGTGCCAGCAGCTTATACGGAGTCTCTGGGGCCAACGTCCTGACTTTC
>TRBD1|-|TRBV7-3|TRBJ2-2
CASSLMDRGRRAGELFF
TGTGCCAGCAGCTTAATGGACAGGGGAAGACGGGCCGGGGAGCTGTTTTTT
>-|once|TRBV27|TRBJ1-1
CASSAYSGRGNTEAFF
TGTGCCAGCAGCGCCTACTCAGGGCGGGGGAACACTGAAGCTTTCTTT
>TRBD1|few|TRBV5-1|TRBJ1-1
CASSALQGQGNTEAFF
TGCGCCAGCAGCGCACTCCAAGGACAGGGGAACACTGAAGCTTTCTTT
>-|-|TRBV15|TRBJ2-3
CATSSRENTDTQYF
TGTGCCACCAGCTCTCGGGAGAACACAGATACGCAGTATTTT
>TRBD1|few|TRBV5-4|TRBJ2-3
CASSQDYRGPDTQYF
TGTGCCAGCAGCCAGGATTACAGGGGGCCAGATACGCAGTATTTT
>-|-|TRBV9|TRBJ1-3
CASSVATGTGNTIYF
TGTGCCAGCAGCGTAGCTACAGGGACTGGAAACACCATATATTTT
>-|few|TRBV27|TRBJ2-2
CASSLWRGVDTGELFF
TGTGCCAGCAGTTTATGGCGGGGAGTAGACACCGGGGAGCTGTTTTTT
>-|-|TRBV7-9|TRBJ2-3
CASDSGRTSTDTQYF
TGTGCCAGCGACTCCGGGCGGACTAGCACAGATACGCAGTATTTT
>TRBD2|-|TRBV10-2|TRBJ2-3
CASSESASGSEYTQYF
TGCGCCAGCAGTGAGTCAGCTAGCGGGAGTGAATATACGCAGTATTTT
>TRBD2|-|TRBV9|TRBJ2-2
CASSVGLAGLNTGELFF
TGTGCCAGCAGCGTAGGACTAGCGGGGCTGAACACCGGGGAGCTGTTTTTT
>-|-|TRBV6-5|TRBJ2-7
CASSYRQGRGYEQYF
TGTGCCAGCAGTTATCGTCAGGGGAGGGGCTACGAGCAGTACTTC
>TRBD2|-|TRBV7-6|TRBJ2-7
CASTQKPPTSGESYEQYF
TGTGCCAGCACCCAAAAGCCCCCGACTAGCGGGGAATCCTACGAGCAGTACTTC
>-|-|TRBV20-1|TRBJ1-5
CSARAGQPQHF
TGCAGTGCTAGAGCGGGTCAGCCCCAGCATTTT
>TRBD1|-|TRBV7-9|TRBJ2-7
CASSPSDRDEQYF
TGTGCCAGCAGCCCTTCGGACAGGGACGAGCAGTACTTC
>-|-|TRBV5-4|TRBJ2-7
CASSLQGGGLHYEQYF
TGTGCCAGCAGCTTACAAGGGGGGGGTCTTCACTACGAGCAGTACTTC
>-|-|TRBV2|TRBJ2-2
CASSVGASGELFF
TGTGCCAGCAGTGTTGGGGCTTCCGGGGAGCTGTTTTTT
>-|-|TRBV5-8|TRBJ1-1
CASSPRVNTEAFF
TGTGCCAGCAGCCCCAGGGTGAACACTGAAGCTTTCTTT
>-|-|TRBV18|TRBJ1-5
CASSPGGDPQHF
TGTGCCAGCTCACCGGGGGGAGATCCCCAGCATTTT
>TRBD1|-|TRBV5-1|TRBJ1-4
CASSSGTGEKLFF
TGCGCCAGCAGCTCCGGGACAGGCGAAAAACTGTTTTTT
>TRBD1|-|TRBV15|TRBJ1-2
CATSRRTGQGYTF
TGTGCCACCAGCAGGAGGACAGGGCAAGGCTACACCTTC
>-|-|TRBV5-1|TRBJ1-1
CASSLDRDTEAFF
TGCGCCAGCAGCTTGGACAGGGACACTGAAGCTTTCTTT
>-|once|TRBV6-4|TRBJ1-1
CASSQIPGTNTEAFF
TGTGCCAGCAGCCAAATTCCCGGGACTAACACTGAAGCTTTCTTT
>TRBD2|-|TRBV7-3|TRBJ2-7
CASRRGGQVYEQYF
TGTGCCAGCAGGCGGGGGGGACAAGTCTACGAGCAGTACTTC
>TRBD1|-|TRBV9|TRBJ1-1
CASRGDRNTEAFF
TGTGCCAGCAGAGGGGACAGGAACACTGAAGCTTTCTTT
>-|once|TRBV9|TRBJ2-7
CASSVSSSSYEQYF
TGTGCCAGCAGCGTCAGTAGCAGCTCCTACGAGCAGTACTTC
>-|once|TRBV2|TRBJ1-5
CASSPGQNNQPQHF
TGTGCCAGCAGTCCCGGACAGAACAATCAGCCCCAGCATTTT
>-|-|TRBV4-1|TRBJ2-7
CASSQGAQGSSYEQYF
TGCGCCAGCAGCCAAGGCGCTCAGGGGAGCTCCTACGAGCAGTACTTC
>-|-|TRBV9|TRBJ2-7
CASSVGGTRSYEQYF
TGTGCCAGCAGCGTAGGAGGGACTCGATCTTACGAGCAGTACTTC
>-|-|TRBV5-1|TRBJ2-2
CASSLVGPGRPNTGELFF
TGCGCCAGCAGCTTGGTAGGCCCGGGGAGGCCGAACACCGGGGAGCTGTTTTTT
>-|-|TRBV28|TRBJ1-1
CAITSQGRVPEAFF
TGTGCCATTACTTCACAGGGTAGGGTCCCTGAAGCTTTCTTT
>-|few|TRBV13|TRBJ1-2
CASSSVGGSGYTF
TGTGCCAGCTCTTCTGTAGGGGGAAGTGGCTACACCTTC
>TRBD1|-|TRBV27|TRBJ1-1
CASSQTTGMSAFF
TGTGCCAGCAGTCAAACGACAGGGATGTCGGCTTTCTTT
>TRBD2|-|TRBV11-1|TRBJ2-3
CASSLLGLAGSTDTQYF
TGTGCCAGCAGCTTACTTGGACTAGCGGGAAGCACAGATACGCAGTATTTT
>-|few|TRBV12-5|TRBJ1-4
CASGQTGVGEKLFF
TGTGCTAGTGGACAAACCGGGGTCGGTGAAAAACTGTTTTTT
>TRBD2|-|TRBV7-2|TRBJ2-3
CASSLGWTSGRPSTDTQYF
TGTGCCAGCAGCTTAGGGTGGACTAGCGGGAGGCCGAGCACAGATACGCAGTATTTT
>-|-|TRBV7-9|TRBJ1-3
CASSLIRGGTIYF
TGTGCCAGCAGCTTAATCCGCGGGGGGACCATATATTTT
>TRBD1|-|TRBV9|TRBJ2-5
CASSLWGTGSETQYF
TGTGCCAGCAGCCTGTGGGGGACAGGGTCTGAGACCCAGTACTTC
>TRBD1|-|TRBV10-3|TRBJ1-2
CAISDRDRDGYTF
TGTGCCATCAGTGACCGGGACAGGGATGGCTACACCTTC
>-|-|TRBV15|TRBJ1-2
CATSRDLRGYTF
TGTGCCACCAGCAGAGATCTTAGGGGTTACACCTTC
>TRBD1|-|TRBV19|TRBJ2-7
CASSTGQAHEQYF
TGTGCCAGTAGTACTGGACAGGCGCACGAGCAGTACTTC
>TRBD2|-|TRBV4-1|TRBJ2-1
CASSEPGLGYNEQFF
TGCGCCAGCAGCGAACCGGGACTAGGGTACAATGAGCAGTTCTTC
>-|-|TRBV5-1|TRBJ2-2
CASSLEQSNTGELFF
TGCGCCAGCAGCTTGGAACAGTCTAACACCGGGGAGCTGTTTTTT
>-|-|TRBV7-9|TRBJ1-4
CASSPAGPTNEKLFF
TGTGCCAGCAGCCCAGCAGGCCCAACTAATGAAAAACTGTTTTTT
>TRBD1|-|TRBV7-9|TRBJ1-3
CASSPGQGASGNTIYF
TGTGCCAGCAGCCCGGGACAGGGGGCTTCTGGAAACACCATATATTTT
>-|-|TRBV6-6|TRBJ1-1
CASIPGQGFTEAFF
TGTGCCAGCATTCCCGGCCAGGGATTCACTGAAGCTTTCTTT
>-|-|TRBV6-6|TRBJ1-2
CASSYSPDRRNGYTF
TGTGCCAGCAGTTACTCGCCAGACAGGCGTAATGGCTACACCTTC
>-|-|TRBV5-4|TRBJ2-3
CASSVGRSPDTQYF
TGTGCCAGCAGCGTCGGGAGATCCCCAGATACGCAGTATTTT
>TRBD2|-|TRBV5-1|TRBJ2-3
CASSLTLAGEVTDTQYF
TGCGCCAGCAGCTTGACCTTAGCGGGAGAAGTCACAGATACGCAGTATTTT
>-|-|TRBV7-9|TRBJ2-7
CASSLVRDIWSNEQYF
TGTGCCAGCAGCTTAGTTCGGGACATCTGGAGTAACGAGCAGTACTTC
>TRBD2|-|TRBV7-3|TRBJ2-3
CASSSGLAGMDTQYF
TGTGCCAGCAGCTCAGGACTAGCGGGAATGGATACGCAGTATTTT
>-|-|TRBV4-1|TRBJ1-2
CASSQESVSGFDYGYTF
TGCGCCAGCAGCCAAGAGTCGGTGTCGGGGTTTGACTATGGCTACACCTTC